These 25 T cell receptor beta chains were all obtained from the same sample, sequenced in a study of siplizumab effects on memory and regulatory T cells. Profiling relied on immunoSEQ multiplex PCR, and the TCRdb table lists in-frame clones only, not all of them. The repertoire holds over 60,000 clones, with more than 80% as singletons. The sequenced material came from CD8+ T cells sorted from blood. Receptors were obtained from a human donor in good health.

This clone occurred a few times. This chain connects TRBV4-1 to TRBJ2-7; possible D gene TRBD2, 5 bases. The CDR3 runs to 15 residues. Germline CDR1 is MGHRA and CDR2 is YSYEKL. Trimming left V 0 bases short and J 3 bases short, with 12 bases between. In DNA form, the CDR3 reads TGCGCCAGCAGCCAAGATCGAGGGAGCGGCTACGAGCAGTACTTC. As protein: CASSQDRGSGYEQYF.

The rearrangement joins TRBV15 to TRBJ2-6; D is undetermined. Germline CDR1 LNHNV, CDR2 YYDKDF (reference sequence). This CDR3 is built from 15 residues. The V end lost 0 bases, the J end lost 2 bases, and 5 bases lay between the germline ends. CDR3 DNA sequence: TGTGCCACCAGCAGAGAACGGCCTGGGGCCAACGTCCTGACTTTC. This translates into CATSRERPGANVLTF.

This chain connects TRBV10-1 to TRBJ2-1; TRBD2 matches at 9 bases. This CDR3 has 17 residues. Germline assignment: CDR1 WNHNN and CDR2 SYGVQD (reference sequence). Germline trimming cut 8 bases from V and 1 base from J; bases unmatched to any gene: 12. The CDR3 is CASSSGFSGRSYNEQFF. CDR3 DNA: TGCGCCAGCTCCTCTGGTTTCAGCGGGAGGTCCTACAATGAGCAGTTCTTC.

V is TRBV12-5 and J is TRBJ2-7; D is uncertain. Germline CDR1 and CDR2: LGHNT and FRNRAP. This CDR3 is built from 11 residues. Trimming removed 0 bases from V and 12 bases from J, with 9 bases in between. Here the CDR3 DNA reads TGTGCTAGTGGTTTGGTAGGTCGTTGGTACTTC. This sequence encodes CASGLVGRWYF.

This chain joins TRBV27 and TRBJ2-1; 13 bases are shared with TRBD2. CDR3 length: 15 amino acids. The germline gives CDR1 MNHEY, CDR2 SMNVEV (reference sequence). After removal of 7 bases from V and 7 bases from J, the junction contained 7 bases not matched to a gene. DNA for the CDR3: TGTGCCAGCAACCAACTAGCGGGAGGGCCAAATGAGCAGTTCTTC. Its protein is CASNQLAGGPNEQFF.

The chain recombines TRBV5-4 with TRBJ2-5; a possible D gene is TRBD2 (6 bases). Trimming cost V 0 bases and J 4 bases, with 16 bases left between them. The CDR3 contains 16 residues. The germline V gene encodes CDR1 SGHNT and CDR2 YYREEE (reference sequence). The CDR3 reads CASSLELAGIGETQYF. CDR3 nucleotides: TGTGCCAGCAGCTTGGAGCTCGCGGGAATTGGAGAGACCCAGTACTTC.

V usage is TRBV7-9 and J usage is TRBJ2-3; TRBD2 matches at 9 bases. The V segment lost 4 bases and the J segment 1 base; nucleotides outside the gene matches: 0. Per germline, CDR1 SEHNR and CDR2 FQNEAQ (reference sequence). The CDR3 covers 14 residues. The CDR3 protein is CASSWTSGTDTQYF. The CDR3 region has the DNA TGTGCCAGCAGCTGGACTAGCGGCACAGATACGCAGTATTTT.

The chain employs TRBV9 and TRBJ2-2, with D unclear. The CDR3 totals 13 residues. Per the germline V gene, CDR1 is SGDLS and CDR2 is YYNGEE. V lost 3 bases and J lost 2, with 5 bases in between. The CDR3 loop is CASSGVNTGELFF. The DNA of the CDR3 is TGTGCCAGCAGCGGAGTAAACACCGGGGAGCTGTTTTTT.

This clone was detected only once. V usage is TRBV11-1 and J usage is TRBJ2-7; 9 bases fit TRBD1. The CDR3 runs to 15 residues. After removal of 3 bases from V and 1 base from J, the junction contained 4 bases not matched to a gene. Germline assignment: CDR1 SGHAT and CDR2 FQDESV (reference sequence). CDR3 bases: TGTGCCAGCAGCTTCGGGACAGGGCCATCCTACGAGCAGTACTTC. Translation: CASSFGTGPSYEQYF.

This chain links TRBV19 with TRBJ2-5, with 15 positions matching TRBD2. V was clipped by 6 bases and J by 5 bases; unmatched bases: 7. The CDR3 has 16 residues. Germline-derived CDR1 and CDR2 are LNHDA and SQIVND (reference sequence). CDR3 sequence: CASSWTSGRGSETQYF. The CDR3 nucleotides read TGTGCCAGTAGCTGGACTAGCGGGAGGGGTTCCGAGACCCAGTACTTC.

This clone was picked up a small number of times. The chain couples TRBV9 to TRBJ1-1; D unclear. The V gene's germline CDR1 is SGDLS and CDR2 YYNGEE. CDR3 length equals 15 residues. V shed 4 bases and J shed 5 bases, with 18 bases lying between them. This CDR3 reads CASSYPWTAGTEAFF. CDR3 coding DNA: TGTGCCAGCAGCTACCCGTGGACGGCGGGAACTGAAGCTTTCTTT.

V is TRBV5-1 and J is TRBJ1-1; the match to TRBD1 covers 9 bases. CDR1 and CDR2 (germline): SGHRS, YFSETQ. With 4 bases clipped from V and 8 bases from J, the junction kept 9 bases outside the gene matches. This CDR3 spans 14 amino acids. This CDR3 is CASSVGTGLLEAFF. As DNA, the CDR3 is TGCGCCAGCAGCGTAGGGACAGGGCTCCTCGAAGCTTTCTTT.

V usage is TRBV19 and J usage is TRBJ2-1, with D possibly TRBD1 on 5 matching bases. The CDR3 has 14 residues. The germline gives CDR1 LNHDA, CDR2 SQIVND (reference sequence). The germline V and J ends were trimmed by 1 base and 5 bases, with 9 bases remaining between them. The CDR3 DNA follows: TGTGCCAGTAGTATAGTCGGACAAAACAATGAGCAGTTCTTC. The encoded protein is CASSIVGQNNEQFF. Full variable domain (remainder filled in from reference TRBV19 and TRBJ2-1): DGGITQSPKYLFRKEGQNVTLSCEQNLNHDAMYWYRQDPGQGLRLIYYSQIVNDFQKGDIAEGYSVSREKKESFPLTVTSAQKNPTAFYLCASSIVGQNNEQFFGPGTRLTVL.

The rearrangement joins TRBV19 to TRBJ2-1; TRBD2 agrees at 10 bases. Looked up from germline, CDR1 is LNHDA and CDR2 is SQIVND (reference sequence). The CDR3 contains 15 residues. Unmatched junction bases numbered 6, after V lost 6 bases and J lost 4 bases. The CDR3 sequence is CASSRGLAVYNEQFF. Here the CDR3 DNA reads TGTGCCAGTAGCCGAGGACTAGCGGTGTACAATGAGCAGTTCTTC.

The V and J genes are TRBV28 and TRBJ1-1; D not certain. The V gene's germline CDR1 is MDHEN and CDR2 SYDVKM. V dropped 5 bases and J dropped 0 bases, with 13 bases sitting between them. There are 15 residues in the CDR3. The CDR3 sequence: CASSPPFTMNTEAFF. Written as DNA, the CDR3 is TGTGCCAGCAGTCCCCCTTTTACCATGAACACTGAAGCTTTCTTT.

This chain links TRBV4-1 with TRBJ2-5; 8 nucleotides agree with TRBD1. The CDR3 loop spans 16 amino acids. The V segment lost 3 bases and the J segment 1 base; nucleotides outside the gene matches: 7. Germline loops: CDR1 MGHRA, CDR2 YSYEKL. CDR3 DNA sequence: TGCGCCAGCAGCCAGGGCATGACAGGGGCCCAAGAGACCCAGTACTTC. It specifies CASSQGMTGAQETQYF.

The CDR3 DNA reads as TGTGCCAGCACCGGACAGGGCCAAACCGGGGAGCTGTTTTTT. It translates to CASTGQGQTGELFF. The chain joins TRBV27 to TRBJ2-2, with 8 bases aligning to TRBD1. Germline CDR1 reads MNHEY; CDR2 reads SMNVEV (reference sequence). The CDR3 has 14 amino acids. The trim removed 7 bases at V and 5 bases at J, leaving 6 bases unmatched.

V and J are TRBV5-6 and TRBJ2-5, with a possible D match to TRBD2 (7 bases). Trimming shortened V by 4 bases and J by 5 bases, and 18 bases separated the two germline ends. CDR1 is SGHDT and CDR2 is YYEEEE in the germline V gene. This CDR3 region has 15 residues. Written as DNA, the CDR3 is TGTGCCAGCAGCCCGGTGGGGGGGCATGGCGAGACCCAGTACTTC. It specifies CASSPVGGHGETQYF.

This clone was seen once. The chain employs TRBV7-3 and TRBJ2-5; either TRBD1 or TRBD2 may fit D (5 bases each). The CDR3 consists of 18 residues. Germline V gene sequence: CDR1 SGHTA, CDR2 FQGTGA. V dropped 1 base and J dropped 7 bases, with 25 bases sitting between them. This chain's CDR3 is CASSLNPQDRTGGGTQYF. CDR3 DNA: TGTGCCAGCAGCTTAAACCCTCAAGACCGTACGGGTGGGGGGACCCAGTACTTC.

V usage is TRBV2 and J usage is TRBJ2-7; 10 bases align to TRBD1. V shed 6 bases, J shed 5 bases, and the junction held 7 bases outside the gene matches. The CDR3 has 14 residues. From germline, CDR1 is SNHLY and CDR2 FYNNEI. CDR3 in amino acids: CASRPGQGFHEQYF. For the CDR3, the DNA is TGTGCCAGCAGACCGGGACAGGGGTTTCACGAGCAGTACTTC.

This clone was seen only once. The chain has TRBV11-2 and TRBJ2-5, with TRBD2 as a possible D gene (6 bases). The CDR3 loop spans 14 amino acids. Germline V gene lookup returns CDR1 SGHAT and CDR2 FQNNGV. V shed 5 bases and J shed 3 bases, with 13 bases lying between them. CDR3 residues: CASSTVAGKETQYF. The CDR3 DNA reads TGTGCCAGCAGCACTGTGGCGGGAAAAGAGACCCAGTACTTC. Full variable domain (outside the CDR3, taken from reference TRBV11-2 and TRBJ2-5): EAGVAQSPRYKIIEKRQSVAFWCNPISGHATLYWYQQILGQGPKLLIQFQNNGVVDDSQLPKDRFSAERLKGVDSTLKIQPAKLEDSAVYLCASSTVAGKETQYFGPGTRLLVL.

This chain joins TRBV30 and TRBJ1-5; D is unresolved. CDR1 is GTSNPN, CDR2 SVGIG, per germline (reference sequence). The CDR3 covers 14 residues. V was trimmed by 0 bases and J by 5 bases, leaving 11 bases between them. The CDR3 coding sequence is TGTGCCTGGAGTGTACTGGGGATCCATCAGCCCCAGCATTTT. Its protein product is CAWSVLGIHQPQHF. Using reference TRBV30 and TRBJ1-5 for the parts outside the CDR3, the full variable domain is SQTIHQWPATLVQPVGSPLSLECTVEGTSNPNLYWYRQAAGRGLQLLFYSVGIGQISSEVPQNLSASRPQDRQFILSSKKLLLSDSGFYLCAWSVLGIHQPQHFGDGTRLSIL.

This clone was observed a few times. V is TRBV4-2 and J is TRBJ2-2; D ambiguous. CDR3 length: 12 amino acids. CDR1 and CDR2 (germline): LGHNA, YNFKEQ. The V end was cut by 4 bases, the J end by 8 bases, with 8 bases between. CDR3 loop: CASSLVGGELFF. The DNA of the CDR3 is TGTGCCAGCAGCCTAGTAGGAGGGGAGCTGTTTTTT.

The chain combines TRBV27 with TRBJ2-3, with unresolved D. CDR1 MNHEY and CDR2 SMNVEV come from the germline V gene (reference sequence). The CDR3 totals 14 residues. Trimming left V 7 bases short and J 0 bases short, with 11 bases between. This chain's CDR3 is CASTGPSSTDTQYF. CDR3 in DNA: TGTGCCAGCACAGGTCCATCTAGCACAGATACGCAGTATTTT.

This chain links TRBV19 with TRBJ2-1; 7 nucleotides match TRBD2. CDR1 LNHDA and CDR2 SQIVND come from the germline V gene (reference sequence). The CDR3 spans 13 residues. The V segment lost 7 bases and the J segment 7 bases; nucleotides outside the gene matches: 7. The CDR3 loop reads CASTWTSHNEQFF. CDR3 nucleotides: TGTGCCAGTACCTGGACTAGTCATAATGAGCAGTTCTTC. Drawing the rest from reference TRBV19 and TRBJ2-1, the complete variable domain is DGGITQSPKYLFRKEGQNVTLSCEQNLNHDAMYWYRQDPGQGLRLIYYSQIVNDFQKGDIAEGYSVSREKKESFPLTVTSAQKNPTAFYLCASTWTSHNEQFFGPGTRLTVL.